Listed below are T cell receptor beta chains from one sample, sequenced in a study of cytomegalovirus exposure and HLA in healthy donors. TCRdb keeps only in-frame clones here, not all; method: immunoSEQ multiplex PCR. Among over 150,000 clones listed, around 77% were seen once. Specimen: PBMCs. All receptors come from a man between 60 and 75 years old in good health and CMV-seronegative. Both conserved end residues are part of each CDR3. The order of the fields is J gene, D gene, clone size, V gene, CDR3 protein, CDR3 DNA. D genes are given only for firm matches. Size tells how often a clone was seen (once, few, many) or the class of an expanded clone, and some rows leave it out.

J gene: TRBJ1-5
D gene: -
clone size: few
V gene: TRBV5-4
CDR3 protein: CASSLAGSNQPQHF
CDR3 DNA: TGTGCCAGCAGCTTGGCAGGTAGCAATCAGCCCCAGCATTTT

J gene: TRBJ1-4
D gene: TRBD1
clone size: -
V gene: TRBV2
CDR3 protein: CASSNGQGSATNEKLFF
CDR3 DNA: TGTGCCAGCAGTAACGGACAGGGGAGTGCAACTAATGAAAAACTGTTTTTT

J gene: TRBJ1-1
D gene: TRBD1
clone size: -
V gene: TRBV5-8
CDR3 protein: CASSLNLLTGGGREAFF
CDR3 DNA: TGTGCCAGCAGCTTAAACCTTTTGACAGGGGGGGGACGTGAAGCTTTCTTT

J gene: TRBJ1-4
D gene: TRBD1
clone size: -
V gene: TRBV4-1
CDR3 protein: CASSQENRGFSNEKLFF
CDR3 DNA: TGCGCCAGCAGCCAAGAGAACAGGGGGTTTTCTAATGAAAAACTGTTTTTT

J gene: TRBJ2-3
D gene: -
clone size: -
V gene: TRBV18
CDR3 protein: CASSPPGGGGTDTQYF
CDR3 DNA: TGTGCCAGCTCACCACCGGGTGGCGGGGGCACAGATACGCAGTATTTT

J gene: TRBJ1-2
D gene: -
clone size: -
V gene: TRBV29-1
CDR3 protein: CSVEVGGRGYTF
CDR3 DNA: TGCAGCGTTGAAGTGGGAGGAAGGGGCTACACCTTC

J gene: TRBJ1-2
D gene: -
clone size: once
V gene: TRBV4-1
CDR3 protein: CASSQDEGRYYGYTF
CDR3 DNA: TGCGCCAGCAGCCAAGACGAGGGGAGGTACTATGGCTACACCTTC

J gene: TRBJ2-2
D gene: TRBD2
clone size: -
V gene: TRBV5-1
CDR3 protein: CASSFLAGDNGELFF
CDR3 DNA: TGCGCCAGCAGCTTCCTAGCGGGAGATAACGGGGAGCTGTTTTTT

J gene: TRBJ1-5
D gene: -
clone size: -
V gene: TRBV6-1
CDR3 protein: CASWGPKLDQPQHF
CDR3 DNA: TGTGCCAGCTGGGGGCCCAAACTGGACCAGCCCCAGCATTTT

J gene: TRBJ2-7
D gene: TRBD2
clone size: -
V gene: TRBV27
CDR3 protein: CASRRPRPGGLGEQYF
CDR3 DNA: TGTGCCAGCAGGCGCCCGAGGCCGGGGGGGCTTGGCGAGCAGTACTTC

J gene: TRBJ1-2
D gene: -
clone size: -
V gene: TRBV30
CDR3 protein: CAWSKRRVNYGYTF
CDR3 DNA: TGTGCCTGGAGTAAACGCAGGGTTAACTATGGCTACACCTTC

J gene: TRBJ2-2
D gene: -
clone size: -
V gene: TRBV11-3
CDR3 protein: CASSLDTGTGELFF
CDR3 DNA: TGTGCCAGCAGCCTTGACACGGGAACCGGGGAGCTGTTTTTT

J gene: TRBJ2-2
D gene: TRBD1
clone size: -
V gene: TRBV11-1
CDR3 protein: CASSLQGASGELFF
CDR3 DNA: TGTGCCAGCAGCTTACAGGGGGCTTCCGGGGAGCTGTTTTTT

J gene: TRBJ1-3
D gene: TRBD1
clone size: once
V gene: TRBV7-8
CDR3 protein: CASSRGQGPPGNTIYF
CDR3 DNA: TGTGCCAGCAGCAGAGGACAGGGCCCTCCTGGAAACACCATATATTTT

J gene: TRBJ2-1
D gene: TRBD2
clone size: once
V gene: TRBV9
CDR3 protein: CASSVGAGDSYNEQFF
CDR3 DNA: TGTGCCAGCAGCGTAGGAGCGGGAGACTCCTACAATGAGCAGTTCTTC

J gene: TRBJ2-1
D gene: TRBD2
clone size: -
V gene: TRBV7-2
CDR3 protein: CASSRSGGMNNEQFF
CDR3 DNA: TGTGCCAGCAGCCGTAGCGGGGGGATGAACAATGAGCAGTTCTTC

J gene: TRBJ2-3
D gene: TRBD2
clone size: -
V gene: TRBV6-6
CDR3 protein: CASRRGGTDTQYF
CDR3 DNA: TGTGCCAGCAGGCGGGGGGGCACAGATACGCAGTATTTT

J gene: TRBJ1-2
D gene: -
clone size: -
V gene: TRBV9
CDR3 protein: CASSVGPYANYGYTF
CDR3 DNA: TGTGCCAGCAGCGTGGGCCCTTATGCTAACTATGGCTACACCTTC

J gene: TRBJ2-7
D gene: -
clone size: -
V gene: TRBV2
CDR3 protein: CASSQGIAYEQYF
CDR3 DNA: TGTGCCAGCAGTCAGGGGATCGCCTACGAGCAGTACTTC

J gene: TRBJ2-1
D gene: TRBD2
clone size: -
V gene: TRBV27
CDR3 protein: CASSRSSGTNSYNEQFF
CDR3 DNA: TGTGCCAGCAGCCGATCTAGCGGGACAAACTCCTACAATGAGCAGTTCTTC

J gene: TRBJ2-1
D gene: -
clone size: -
V gene: TRBV5-5
CDR3 protein: CASSFKDENREDAYNEQFF
CDR3 DNA: TGTGCCAGCAGCTTTAAGGACGAGAATAGGGAGGACGCCTACAATGAGCAGTTCTTC

J gene: TRBJ1-5
D gene: -
clone size: few
V gene: TRBV12-5
CDR3 protein: CASGGQPRRTSGSNQPQHF
CDR3 DNA: TGTGCTAGTGGTGGTCAGCCACGCCGGACATCAGGTAGCAATCAGCCCCAGCATTTT

J gene: TRBJ1-1
D gene: TRBD1
clone size: -
V gene: TRBV19
CDR3 protein: CASRDREAITEAFF
CDR3 DNA: TGTGCCAGTAGGGACAGGGAAGCGATCACTGAAGCTTTCTTT

J gene: TRBJ1-1
D gene: -
clone size: -
V gene: TRBV7-9
CDR3 protein: CASSLAALNTEAFF
CDR3 DNA: TGTGCCAGCAGCTTAGCAGCCTTGAACACTGAAGCTTTCTTT

J gene: TRBJ1-2
D gene: -
clone size: few
V gene: TRBV14
CDR3 protein: CASSPRRGEANYGYTF
CDR3 DNA: TGTGCCAGCAGCCCGCGACGGGGGGAAGCTAACTATGGCTACACCTTC

J gene: TRBJ2-1
D gene: -
clone size: few
V gene: TRBV7-2
CDR3 protein: CASSPGFARGPNEQFF
CDR3 DNA: TGTGCCAGCAGTCCCGGGTTCGCCCGCGGGCCGAATGAGCAGTTCTTC

J gene: TRBJ2-7
D gene: TRBD2
clone size: few
V gene: TRBV28
CDR3 protein: CASRGGLAGEKGAYEQYF
CDR3 DNA: TGTGCCAGCAGGGGAGGACTAGCGGGAGAGAAAGGCGCCTACGAGCAGTACTTC

J gene: TRBJ2-3
D gene: -
clone size: -
V gene: TRBV27
CDR3 protein: CASSRGDTQYF
CDR3 DNA: TGTGCCAGCAGCCGGGGAGATACGCAGTATTTT

J gene: TRBJ1-2
D gene: -
clone size: -
V gene: TRBV7-2
CDR3 protein: CASSSAGTHNGYTF
CDR3 DNA: TGTGCCAGCAGCTCGGCCGGGACACATAATGGCTACACCTTC

J gene: TRBJ1-1
D gene: TRBD1
clone size: -
V gene: TRBV5-6
CDR3 protein: CASSLTMTGLFTEAFF
CDR3 DNA: TGTGCCAGCAGCTTGACGATGACAGGGTTATTCACTGAAGCTTTCTTT

J gene: TRBJ2-7
D gene: TRBD2
clone size: -
V gene: TRBV7-6
CDR3 protein: CASSLAPATSGLPYEQYF
CDR3 DNA: TGTGCCAGCAGCTTAGCCCCAGCGACTAGCGGGTTACCCTACGAGCAGTACTTC

J gene: TRBJ1-2
D gene: TRBD1
clone size: -
V gene: TRBV6-1
CDR3 protein: CASIIDRAYNYGYTF
CDR3 DNA: TGTGCCAGCATTATTGACAGGGCTTATAACTATGGCTACACCTTC

J gene: TRBJ2-7
D gene: TRBD2
clone size: -
V gene: TRBV11-2
CDR3 protein: CASSLVASGRLGSYEQYF
CDR3 DNA: TGTGCCAGCAGCTTAGTGGCTAGCGGTCGTCTAGGGTCCTACGAGCAGTACTTC

J gene: TRBJ2-5
D gene: -
clone size: -
V gene: TRBV11-3
CDR3 protein: CASSWAGVETQYF
CDR3 DNA: TGTGCCAGCAGCTGGGCAGGGGTCGAGACCCAGTACTTC

J gene: TRBJ1-1
D gene: TRBD1
clone size: -
V gene: TRBV9
CDR3 protein: CASSEGQGPNTEAFF
CDR3 DNA: TGTGCCAGCAGCGAGGGACAGGGTCCGAACACTGAAGCTTTCTTT

J gene: TRBJ2-1
D gene: TRBD1
clone size: -
V gene: TRBV27
CDR3 protein: CASSAMGQYNEQFF
CDR3 DNA: TGTGCCAGCAGTGCGATGGGACAGTACAATGAGCAGTTCTTC

J gene: TRBJ2-3
D gene: -
clone size: -
V gene: TRBV15
CDR3 protein: CATSRDPLAPSTDTQYF
CDR3 DNA: TGTGCCACCAGCAGAGATCCGCTAGCCCCCAGCACAGATACGCAGTATTTT

J gene: TRBJ2-1
D gene: -
clone size: few
V gene: TRBV19
CDR3 protein: CASSSGRLNEQFF
CDR3 DNA: TGTGCCAGTAGCAGTGGGCGCCTCAATGAGCAGTTCTTC

J gene: TRBJ2-3
D gene: -
clone size: few
V gene: TRBV7-2
CDR3 protein: CASSSVRGRGGGLGTQYF
CDR3 DNA: TGTGCCAGCAGCTCCGTTAGAGGGAGAGGGGGGGGGCTGGGTACGCAGTATTTT

J gene: TRBJ2-7
D gene: TRBD1
clone size: once
V gene: TRBV10-3
CDR3 protein: CAISYQGASEQYF
CDR3 DNA: TGTGCCATCAGTTATCAGGGGGCTAGCGAGCAGTACTTC

J gene: TRBJ1-6
D gene: TRBD1
clone size: -
V gene: TRBV5-1
CDR3 protein: CASSFQGARNSPLHF
CDR3 DNA: TGCGCCAGCAGCTTCCAGGGGGCGAGGAATTCACCCCTCCACTTT

J gene: TRBJ2-1
D gene: TRBD2
clone size: -
V gene: TRBV18
CDR3 protein: CASSPPAGRRAYNEQFF
CDR3 DNA: TGTGCCAGCTCACCACCGGCCGGGAGGAGGGCTTACAATGAGCAGTTCTTC

J gene: TRBJ1-6
D gene: TRBD1
clone size: -
V gene: TRBV6-5
CDR3 protein: CASSSIKGQGGSPLHF
CDR3 DNA: TGTGCCAGCAGTTCCATAAAGGGACAGGGGGGATCACCCCTCCACTTT

J gene: TRBJ2-3
D gene: TRBD2
clone size: -
V gene: TRBV10-3
CDR3 protein: CAISEFGGGTDTQYF
CDR3 DNA: TGTGCCATCAGTGAGTTCGGGGGGGGCACAGATACGCAGTATTTT

J gene: TRBJ2-1
D gene: TRBD1
clone size: -
V gene: TRBV19
CDR3 protein: CASTRGTGGMGEQFF
CDR3 DNA: TGTGCCAGCACACGCGGGACAGGGGGGATGGGTGAGCAGTTCTTC